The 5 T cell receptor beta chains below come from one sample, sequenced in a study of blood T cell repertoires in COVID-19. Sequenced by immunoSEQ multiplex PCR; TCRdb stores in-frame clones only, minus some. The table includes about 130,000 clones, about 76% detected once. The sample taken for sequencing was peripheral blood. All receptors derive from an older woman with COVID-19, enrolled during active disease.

Written as DNA, the CDR3 is TGCAGCGTTGGGGGCAGGAGATCCGAGTATGGCTACACCTTC. As protein: CSVGGRRSEYGYTF. The genes are TRBV29-1 and TRBJ1-2; maybe TRBD1 (5 bases). The CDR3 is 14 amino acids. In germline, CDR1 is SQVTM, CDR2 ANQGSEA. The V and J ends lost 4 bases and 5 bases respectively, with 17 bases between them.

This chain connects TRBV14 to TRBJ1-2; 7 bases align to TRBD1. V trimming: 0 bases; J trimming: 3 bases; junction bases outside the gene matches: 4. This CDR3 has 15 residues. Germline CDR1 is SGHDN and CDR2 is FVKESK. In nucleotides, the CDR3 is TGTGCCAGCAGCCAAGAAGGGGGCCGAGACTATGGCTACACCTTC. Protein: CASSQEGGRDYGYTF.

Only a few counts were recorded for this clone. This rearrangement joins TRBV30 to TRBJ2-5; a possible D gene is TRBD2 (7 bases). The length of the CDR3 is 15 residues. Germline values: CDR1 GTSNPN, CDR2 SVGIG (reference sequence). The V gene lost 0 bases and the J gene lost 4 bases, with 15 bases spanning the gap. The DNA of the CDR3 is TGTGCCTGGAGTGTGGGGGGGGCAAGTAGAGAGACCCAGTACTTC. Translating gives CAWSVGGASRETQYF.

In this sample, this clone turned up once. CDR3 coding DNA: TGTGCCAGCAGCGTATGTGGCCCCTTGATATACTATGGCTACACCTTC. This translates into CASSVCGPLIYYGYTF. V is TRBV9 and J is TRBJ1-2; no clear D gene. V was shortened by 1 base and J by 3 bases, with 16 bases between the two germline ends. Looked up from germline, CDR1 is SGDLS and CDR2 is YYNGEE. The CDR3 spans 16 residues.

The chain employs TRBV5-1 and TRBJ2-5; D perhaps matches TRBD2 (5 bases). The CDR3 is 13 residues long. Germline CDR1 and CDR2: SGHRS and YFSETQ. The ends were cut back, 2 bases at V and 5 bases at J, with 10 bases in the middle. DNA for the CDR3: TGCGCCAGCAGCTTCGGGGAAGGGGAGACCCAGTACTTC. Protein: CASSFGEGETQYF.